The source of this TCR beta chain is a study of glioma-infiltrating T cells. Regarding the study as a whole: Gliomas, especially low-grade, showed above-expected tissue-blood divergence; non-neoplastic patients showed below.

Concerning this clonotype itself: Its specificity is not known. This may stem from a read error, because a much larger clone lies one nucleotide away.

TCR alpha and beta CDR3 regions were amplified from RNA using iRepertoire nested multiplex PCR. Each CDR3 protein gets one entry after TCRdb re-called the multiplex PCR reads with MiXCR. Of fewer than 200,000 distinct CDR3 sequences in the sample, about 47% were seen once. V lost 4 bases to trimming and J lost 2 bases, with 29 bases between them. Germline V gene sequence: CDR1 DFQATT, CDR2 SNEGSKA (reference sequence). CDR3 length equals 19 residues. The rearrangement joins TRBV20-1 to TRBJ1-2; D ambiguous. Sequenced input: glioma tissue, nonneoplastic brain tissue, or PBMCs (not recorded which). The TCR comes from a human donor with low-grade glioma or glioblastoma, undergoing nonglioma brain surgery, or in good health (not recorded which). The CDR3 DNA reads TGCAGTGCTACAGTGAATCCTAGAGGGCCCACCCCAGCGAACTATGGCTACACCTTC. This codes for CSATVNPRGPTPANYGYTF.